The clone carrying this T cell receptor (beta chain) occurred many times. Antigen unknown. This entry belongs to a study of T cells in Graves' hyperthyroidism and ophthalmopathy. Study results and limitations: Most thyroid clonotypes expanded above 0.001 were also detected in blood.

TCR beta CDR3 region amplification was performed from RNA transcripts. HTBI primers drove first-round RT-PCR of the TCR CDR3. TCRdb used MiXCR to reprocess the multiplex PCR reads, holding one entry per CDR3 protein. The table shows 380,000 or so distinct CDR3 sequences, with 19% occurring only once. CDR1 and CDR2 from the germline V gene are MDHEN and SYDVKM. Trimming left V 6 bases short and J 2 bases short, with 18 bases between. The CDR3 covers 16 residues. The receptor comes from a woman younger than 35 with Graves' hyperthyroidism. Sequenced input: blood. J is TRBJ2-3 and V is TRBV28; tentative D call: TRBD1 (6 bases). CDR3 region: CASRSTGVGDTDTQYF. The CDR3 DNA is TGTGCCAGCAGATCGACAGGTGTGGGGGACACAGATACGCAGTATTTT.